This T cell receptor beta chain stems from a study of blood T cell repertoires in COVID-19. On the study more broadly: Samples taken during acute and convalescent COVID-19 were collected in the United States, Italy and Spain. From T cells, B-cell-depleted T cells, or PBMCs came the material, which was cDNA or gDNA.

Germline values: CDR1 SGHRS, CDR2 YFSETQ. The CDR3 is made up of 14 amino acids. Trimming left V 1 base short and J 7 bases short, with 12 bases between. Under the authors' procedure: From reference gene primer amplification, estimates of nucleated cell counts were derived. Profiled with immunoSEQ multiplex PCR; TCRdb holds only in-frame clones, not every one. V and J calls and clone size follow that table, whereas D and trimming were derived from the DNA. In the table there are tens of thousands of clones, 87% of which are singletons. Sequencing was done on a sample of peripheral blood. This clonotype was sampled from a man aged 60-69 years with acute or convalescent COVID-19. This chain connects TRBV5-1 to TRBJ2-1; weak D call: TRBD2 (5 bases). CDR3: CASSLSGGSNEQFF. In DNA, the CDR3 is TGCGCCAGCAGCTTGAGCGGCGGGTCGAATGAGCAGTTCTTC.